This TCR beta chain was profiled in a study of T cells in Graves' hyperthyroidism and ophthalmopathy (dated by TCRdb to between 2018 and 2021). Regarding the research as a whole: TCR V-J signatures able to tell the groups apart were searched for in a discovery cohort of approximately 95 patients, of whom more than 40 had Graves' ophthalmopathy and 55 to 60 had stable Graves' hyperthyroidism. In addition, the study compared T-cell repertoires in thyroid tissue and in blood from six Graves' hyperthyroidism patients. For training and testing, the roughly 100 patients in the discovery cohort were randomly divided in a 7:3 ratio. The paper describes TCR Vbeta CDR3 sequencing of some 130 peripheral blood samples, made up of 43 ophthalmopathy patients, roughly 75 hyperthyroidism patients and 17 progressor patients. An independent validation cohort of some 18 hyperthyroidism patients and about 16 patients who later progressed to ophthalmopathy tested prospective prediction of ophthalmopathy. After sampling, hyperthyroidism patients received methimazole starting at 30 mg daily, and ophthalmopathy patients received high-dose intravenous methylprednisolone. Overall study results and their limits: A 13 V-J signature model separated ophthalmopathy from stable hyperthyroidism, with 87.88% sensitivity and 81.08% specificity in cross-validation and 80%/75% in testing. Most expanded thyroid clonotypes (frequency above 0.001) were also detected in blood, suggesting blood repertoires may reflect thyroid immune responses. Sample size was not statistically predetermined, and investigators were not blinded to group allocation. In validation, progression to ophthalmopathy was predicted by the model with more than 65% sensitivity and just over 72% specificity, a median of 6.5 months before onset.

Trimming removed 7 bases from V and 7 bases from J, leaving 10 bases between the germline ends. Including cysteine and phenylalanine, the CDR3 has 10 amino acids. Left in the record is the CDR3 DNA by itself, 30 bases read in frame from the first base. Sequences SQVTM (CDR1) and ANQGSEA (CDR2) are obtained from the germline V gene. Graves' hyperthyroidism was defined as stable when no progression to ophthalmopathy occurred over 18 months of follow-up. Hyperthyroidism patients were newly diagnosed, with disease duration under 2 months, and aged 18 to 65 years. Any patient with an uncontrolled infection, another autoimmune disease, pregnancy or lactation was excluded. Diagnoses were established on the basis of clinical symptoms, serum thyroxine and TRAb, thyroid ultrasound, and orbital computed tomography. Total RNA was extracted using Trizol reagent, and RNA quality was assessed on an Agilent 2100 Bioanalyzer.

The TCR beta CDR3 regions were amplified from RNA transcripts. The first round of RT-PCR for the TCR CDR3 was performed with the HTBI primer set and the Qiagen OneStep RT-PCR kit. A second multiplex PCR round built the libraries, followed by size selection and purification. Libraries were sequenced paired-end with 100 bp reads on an Illumina HiSeq2000. Per the original workflow: SOAPnuke was used to process the raw data, throwing out any read that contained adapters or uncalled bases, had a mean Phred below 15, or lacked an exact constant-primer or identifier match. COPE v1.2.5 was used to merge the high-quality paired reads, and each unique nucleotide sequence was defined as a clonotype. MiTCR v1.1 was used to align clonotypes to the IMGT TRBV, TRBD and TRBJ reference segments. Analysis was restricted to V-J combinations with a frequency above 0.0001, which covered 99.2% of repertoires. The TCS score was defined as F50 (clonal expansion) divided by E x V (chaos), with BLOSUM62-based TCRdist calculated between CDR3 peptides within each V-J. Welch's t-statistics and random forest reduced fewer than 550 V-J features to 13, which were used in a naive Bayes classifier (R e1071). The similarity between thyroid and blood repertoires was quantified using the Morisita-Horn index. The raw public reads went through TCRdb reprocessing: fastp at Q25, MiXCR clone calling, in-frame beta chains kept. Each CDR3 protein appears once, grouped with its most common genes and DNA. What appears here as the V and J calls and clone size reflects TCRdb's work, not the paper's. The sample includes about 610,000 distinct CDR3 sequences, with about half observed a single time. Together, the top ten hold roughly 8.2% of the sample.

A remark on this clonotype: This clone's antigen is unknown. No qualities accompany the bases; no much larger clone lies one base away.

Sample: peripheral blood or thyroid tissue (not recorded which). This clonotype was sampled from a woman aged 18-29 years with Graves' hyperthyroidism. Recombination connected TRBV29-1 to TRBJ1-2; the D gene is not confidently resolved. The CDR3 protein sequence reads: CSDLGSGYTF. The DNA sequence reads TGCAGCGACCTGGGTTCTGGCTACACCTTC.